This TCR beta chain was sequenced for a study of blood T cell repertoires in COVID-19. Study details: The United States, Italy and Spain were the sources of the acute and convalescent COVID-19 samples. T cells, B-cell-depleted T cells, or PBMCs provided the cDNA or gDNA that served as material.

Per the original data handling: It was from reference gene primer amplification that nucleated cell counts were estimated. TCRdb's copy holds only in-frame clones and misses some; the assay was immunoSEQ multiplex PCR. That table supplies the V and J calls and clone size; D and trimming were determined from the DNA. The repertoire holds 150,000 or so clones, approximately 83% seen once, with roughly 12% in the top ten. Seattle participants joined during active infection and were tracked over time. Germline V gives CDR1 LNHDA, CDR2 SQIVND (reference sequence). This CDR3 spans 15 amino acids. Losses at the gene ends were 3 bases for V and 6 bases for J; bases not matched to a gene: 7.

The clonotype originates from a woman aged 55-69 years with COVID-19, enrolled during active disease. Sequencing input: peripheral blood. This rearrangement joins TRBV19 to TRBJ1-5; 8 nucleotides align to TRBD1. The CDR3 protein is CASSIQGAMSQPQHF. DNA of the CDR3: TGTGCCAGTAGTATTCAGGGGGCTATGAGTCAGCCCCAGCATTTT.